This is a list of T cell receptor beta chains from one sample in a study of T cell responses to AZD1222 COVID-19 vaccine. The table came from immunoSEQ multiplex PCR; TCRdb's copy has only in-frame clones and leaves some out. The repertoire holds some 140,000 clones, with about nine tenths as singletons. Sequenced material: peripheral blood, taken 28 days after the second AZD1222 dose. The receptors originated from an adult who received the AZD1222 COVID-19 vaccine. Both conserved end residues are part of each CDR3. D genes are given only for firm matches. The size of a clone is reported for some rows only, either as once, few or many, or as a class for expanded clones.

D	V	J	size	CDR3	DNA
TRBD2	TRBV4-3	TRBJ2-4	NA	CASSHGGVLAKNIQYF	TGCGCCAGCAGCCACGGGGGGGTTCTAGCCAAAAACATTCAGTACTTC
TRBD1	TRBV28	TRBJ1-5	NA	CASSSQTGGVQPQHF	TGTGCCAGCAGTTCCCAGACAGGGGGGGTTCAGCCCCAGCATTTT
TRBD2	TRBV30	TRBJ2-5	NA	CAWSGKGAGTSAETQYF	TGTGCCTGGAGTGGGAAAGGGGCTGGAACTAGCGCGGAGACCCAGTACTTC
TRBD1	TRBV6-2/TRBV6-3	TRBJ1-5	NA	CASSYSTGRGQPQHF	TGTGCCAGCAGTTACTCGACAGGGCGAGGTCAGCCCCAGCATTTT
NA	TRBV3-1/TRBV3-2	TRBJ1-3	few	CASRPGSEGNTIYF	TGTGCCAGCCGCCCGGGGTCGGAAGGAAACACCATATATTTT
NA	TRBV2	TRBJ1-4	NA	CASSSYTTYATNEKLFF	TGTGCCAGCAGTTCGTACACTACCTATGCAACTAATGAAAAACTGTTTTTT
TRBD1	TRBV27	TRBJ1-5	NA	CASSLRTGGQPQHF	TGTGCCAGCAGCCTTCGGACAGGGGGTCAGCCCCAGCATTTT
NA	TRBV5-5	TRBJ2-7	NA	CASSLGARSYEQYF	TGTGCCAGCAGCTTGGGGGCTCGCTCCTACGAGCAGTACTTC
NA	TRBV5-1	TRBJ1-6	NA	CASSLDQYSPLHF	TGCGCCAGCAGCTTGGATCAGTATTCACCCCTCCACTTT
NA	TRBV7-2	TRBJ2-5	NA	CASSLYPASGGETQYF	TGTGCCAGCAGCTTATACCCGGCCTCTGGGGGGGAGACCCAGTACTTC
NA	TRBV2	TRBJ2-5	once	CASGGLGETQYF	TGTGCCAGCGGGGGGTTGGGGGAGACCCAGTACTTC
TRBD1	TRBV25-1	TRBJ1-1	NA	CASSGQGRRTEAFF	TGTGCCAGCAGTGGACAGGGCCGGAGGACTGAAGCTTTCTTT
NA	TRBV30	TRBJ1-1	NA	CAWSPGNTEAFF	TGTGCCTGGAGTCCAGGGAACACTGAAGCTTTCTTT
NA	TRBV2	TRBJ2-3	NA	CASRRTASTDTQYF	TGTGCCAGCAGAAGGACCGCTAGCACAGATACGCAGTATTTT
NA	TRBV25-1	TRBJ2-7	NA	CASSVLRGSEQYF	TGTGCCAGCAGTGTTCTACGGGGTTCCGAGCAGTACTTC
NA	TRBV19	TRBJ1-6	NA	CASSRPDNSPLHF	TGTGCCAGTAGTAGGCCGGATAATTCACCCCTCCACTTT